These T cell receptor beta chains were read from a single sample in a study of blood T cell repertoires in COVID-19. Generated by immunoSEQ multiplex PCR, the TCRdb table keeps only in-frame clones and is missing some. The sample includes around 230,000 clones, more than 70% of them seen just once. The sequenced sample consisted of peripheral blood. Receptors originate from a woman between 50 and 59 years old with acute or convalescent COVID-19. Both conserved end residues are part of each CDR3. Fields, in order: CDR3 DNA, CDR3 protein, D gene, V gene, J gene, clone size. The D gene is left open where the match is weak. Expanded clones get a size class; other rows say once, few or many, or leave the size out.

DNA: TGTGCCAGCAGCTGGACAGGGGCGAGCAATCAGCCCCAGCATTTT
CDR3: CASSWTGASNQPQHF
D: TRBD1
V: TRBV28
J: TRBJ1-5
size: .

DNA: TGTGCCAGCAGTTATGCGGGACAGGGAGGAAACACCATATATTTT
CDR3: CASSYAGQGGNTIYF
D: TRBD1
V: TRBV6-6
J: TRBJ1-3
size: .

DNA: TGTGCCAGCAGCTTAGGCCGCCCCGGAACTAGCGGGGAGTGGGATACGCAGTATTTT
CDR3: CASSLGRPGTSGEWDTQYF
D: TRBD2
V: TRBV7-8
J: TRBJ2-3
size: .

DNA: TGCGCCAGCAGTGAGCCCTCCCAAGCTCCCGATGAGCAGTTCTTC
CDR3: CASSEPSQAPDEQFF
D: .
V: TRBV10-2
J: TRBJ2-1
size: .

DNA: TGTGCCAGCAGGGAGGGACTAGCGGGAATCGATGAGCAGTTCTTC
CDR3: CASREGLAGIDEQFF
D: TRBD2
V: TRBV6-5
J: TRBJ2-1
size: .

DNA: TGTGCCAGCAGCTTAGGACTCACCACAGATACGCAGTATTTT
CDR3: CASSLGLTTDTQYF
D: .
V: TRBV7-2
J: TRBJ2-3
size: .

DNA: TGCGCCAGCAGCCGGGACACTAGCACAGATACGCAGTATTTT
CDR3: CASSRDTSTDTQYF
D: .
V: TRBV5-1
J: TRBJ2-3
size: .

DNA: TGTGCCAGCTCACCGGGACAGATATTCAATGAAAAACTGTTTTTT
CDR3: CASSPGQIFNEKLFF
D: TRBD1
V: TRBV18
J: TRBJ1-4
size: .

DNA: TGTGCCACCGAAGGGGGGGTTGCAGATACGCAGTATTTT
CDR3: CATEGGVADTQYF
D: .
V: TRBV2
J: TRBJ2-3
size: .

DNA: TGTGCCAGCAGTTTAATGGGGACTGACGGCTACACCTTC
CDR3: CASSLMGTDGYTF
D: .
V: TRBV6-5
J: TRBJ1-2
size: .

DNA: TGCAGCGTCCAGAGGGACACCTCCAATGAGCAGTTCTTC
CDR3: CSVQRDTSNEQFF
D: .
V: TRBV29-1
J: TRBJ2-1
size: .

DNA: TGTGCCAGCAGCCTAACACAGGGTCGAGATACGCAGTATTTT
CDR3: CASSLTQGRDTQYF
D: .
V: TRBV7-2
J: TRBJ2-3
size: .

DNA: TGTGCCAGCAGACCATCGGGACAGGGGAATCAGCCCCAGCATTTT
CDR3: CASRPSGQGNQPQHF
D: TRBD1
V: TRBV28
J: TRBJ1-5
size: .

DNA: TGCGCCAGCAGCCAAGATTGGGGACTAGCTCATTTTCAGTACTTC
CDR3: CASSQDWGLAHFQYF
D: TRBD2
V: TRBV4-1
J: TRBJ2-7
size: .

DNA: TGTGCCAGCAGTTTTGCAGGGGGCGAGGAGCCCCAGCATTTT
CDR3: CASSFAGGEEPQHF
D: TRBD1
V: TRBV28
J: TRBJ1-5
size: .

DNA: TGTGCCAGCAGCTTTCCGTCCAGGGGGCGGACGCAGTATTTT
CDR3: CASSFPSRGRTQYF
D: TRBD1
V: TRBV5-6
J: TRBJ2-3
size: .

DNA: TGTGCCAGCAGACCACAGCGGGGGGCCACTGAAGCTTTCTTT
CDR3: CASRPQRGATEAFF
D: .
V: TRBV28
J: TRBJ1-1
size: once

DNA: TGTGCCAGCAGCCTAAGAGCAGCGCAGGGAGAAGCTTTCTTT
CDR3: CASSLRAAQGEAFF
D: .
V: TRBV3-1/TRBV3-2
J: TRBJ1-1
size: .